These 17 T cell receptor beta chains came from one sample sequenced in a study of T cell responses to AZD1222 COVID-19 vaccine. The assay was immunoSEQ multiplex PCR, and TCRdb's table has in-frame clones only and misses some. The table has about 150,000 clones, over 75% seen once. The material was peripheral blood, obtained on day 0 of AZD1222 vaccination. These receptors came from an adult in good health.

This clone occurred once. The chain is built from TRBV9 and TRBJ1-6, with 7 nucleotides matching TRBD1. V lost 7 bases to trimming and J lost 7 bases; unmatched junction nucleotides: 8. Looked up from germline, CDR1 is SGDLS and CDR2 is YYNGEE. The CDR3 sequence is 14 residues long. The CDR3 sequence: CASSAGGHNSPLHF. In nucleotides, the CDR3 is TGTGCCAGCTCCGCAGGGGGTCACAATTCACCCCTCCACTTT.

This chain uses TRBV5-4 with TRBJ2-5, with 7 positions matching TRBD2. This CDR3 has 15 amino acids. Germline lookup yields CDR1 SGHNT and CDR2 YYREEE (reference sequence). Germline trimming cut 5 bases from V and 0 bases from J; bases unmatched to any gene: 7. The CDR3 is CASSRVGGNQETQYF. DNA of the CDR3: TGTGCCAGCAGTAGGGTGGGGGGGAACCAAGAGACCCAGTACTTC.

This clone was seen only a few times. The chain recombines TRBV7-9 with TRBJ2-7; the D is unclear. V shed 3 bases and J shed 5 bases, with 17 bases lying between them. This CDR3 is 15 amino acids long. The V gene's germline CDR1 is SEHNR and CDR2 FQNEAQ (reference sequence). The CDR3 bases are TGTGCCAGCAGCTTGGCAGAAGTGATGGGCGACGAGCAGTACTTC. It yields the protein CASSLAEVMGDEQYF.

V is TRBV6-5 and J is TRBJ2-1; 12 nucleotides align to TRBD1. In germline, CDR1 is MNHEY, CDR2 SVGAGI. Trimming took 5 bases from V and 7 from J; bases not matched to a gene: 6. The CDR3 totals 15 residues. CDR3 residues: CASSPGTGGKNEQFF. CDR3 DNA sequence: TGTGCCAGCAGTCCCGGGACAGGGGGCAAGAATGAGCAGTTCTTC.

This clone was counted between two and nine times. The chain employs TRBV4-1 and TRBJ1-5; 10 positions match TRBD1. This CDR3 is built from 15 residues. Germline lookup yields CDR1 MGHRA and CDR2 YSYEKL. Germline trimming cut 1 base from V and 7 bases from J; bases unmatched to any gene: 4. The CDR3 DNA sequence: TGCGCCAGCAGCCAAGCCGGGACAGGGGACCAGCCCCAGCATTTT. It yields the protein CASSQAGTGDQPQHF.

The CDR3 sequence is CASRLAEPGEQYF. In DNA, the CDR3 is TGTGCCAGCAGACTAGCGGAGCCCGGCGAGCAGTACTTC. The V and J genes are TRBV28 and TRBJ2-7, with 8 bases identical to TRBD2. The V gene end was trimmed by 6 bases and the J gene end by 6 bases; junction bases not matched to a gene: 7. Germline lookup yields CDR1 MDHEN and CDR2 SYDVKM. This CDR3 is 13 amino acids long.

The V call is TRBV28, the J call TRBJ2-3; the match to TRBD2 covers 11 bases. The CDR3 extends over 15 amino acids. Per germline, CDR1 MDHEN and CDR2 SYDVKM. V lost 5 bases and J lost 2; bases outside the gene matches: 3. This CDR3 reads CASSQTSGATDTQYF. In DNA, the CDR3 is TGTGCCAGCAGTCAGACTAGCGGGGCCACAGATACGCAGTATTTT.

The J gene is TRBJ2-1, the V gene TRBV2; D may correspond to TRBD1 or TRBD2 (5 bases each). Germline CDR1 SNHLY, CDR2 FYNNEI. The CDR3 is made up of 13 amino acids. V gave up 2 bases and J gave up 8 bases, with 10 bases separating them. In DNA form, the CDR3 reads TGTGCCAGCAGTGAAAGAGGGGTCGATGAGCAGTTCTTC. Its translation: CASSERGVDEQFF.

This chain connects TRBV6-1 to TRBJ2-1; D tentatively fits TRBD1 or TRBD2 (5 bases each). Germline CDR1 reads MNHNS; CDR2 reads SASEGT. The CDR3 sequence is 14 residues long. With 6 bases removed from V and 5 bases from J, the gap between germline ends came to 14 bases. CDR3 sequence: CASSLWDADNEQFF. Here the CDR3 DNA reads TGTGCCAGCAGCCTCTGGGACGCAGACAATGAGCAGTTCTTC.

The CDR3 sequence: CASSQGKGTLQETQYF. The CDR3 region has the DNA TGTGCCAGCAGCCAAGGAAAAGGCACTCTCCAAGAGACCCAGTACTTC. V and J are TRBV14 and TRBJ2-5; D gene uncertain. This CDR3 is 16 amino acids long. V was clipped by 1 base and J by 1 base, with 13 bases between them. Germline V gene sequence: CDR1 SGHDN, CDR2 FVKESK. Variable domain in full (rest from reference TRBV14 and TRBJ2-5): EAGVTQFPSHSVIEKGQTVTLRCDPISGHDNLYWYRRVMGKEIKFLLHFVKESKQDESGMPNNRFLAERTGGTYSTLKVQPAELEDSGVYFCASSQGKGTLQETQYFGPGTRLLVL.

The chain combines TRBV7-9 with TRBJ1-4, with D unclear. The CDR3 contains 16 residues. Trimming cost V 6 bases and J 0 bases, with 14 bases left between them. Per germline, CDR1 SEHNR and CDR2 FQNEAQ (reference sequence). CDR3 DNA sequence: TGTGCCAGCAGAAAGACAACAGCCTCAACTAATGAAAAACTGTTTTTT. This gives the protein CASRKTTASTNEKLFF. Looking up the rest from reference TRBV7-9 and TRBJ1-4 gives the full variable domain: DTGVSQNPRHKITKRGQNVTFRCDPISEHNRLYWYRQTLGQGPEFLTYFQNEAQLEKSRLLSDRFSAERPKGSFSTLEIQRTEQGDSAMYLCASRKTTASTNEKLFFGSGTQLSVL.

The DNA for the CDR3 is TGTGCCAGCAGCTTAACCAGGGCCCCGTCCTACAATGAGCAGTTCTTC. It translates to CASSLTRAPSYNEQFF. The chain employs TRBV7-6 and TRBJ2-1; a weak D match, TRBD1 (5 bases). The V gene's germline CDR1 is SGHVS and CDR2 FNYEAQ. The CDR3 extends over 16 amino acids. Trimming pared 2 bases from V and 1 base from J, leaving 12 bases between. The whole variable domain, remainder taken from reference TRBV7-6 and TRBJ2-1, is GAGVSQSPRYKVTKRGQDVALRCDPISGHVSLYWYRQALGQGPEFLTYFNYEAQQDKSGLPNDRFSAERPEGSISTLTIQRTEQRDSAMYRCASSLTRAPSYNEQFFGPGTRLTVL.

The genes are TRBV6-5 and TRBJ2-3; tentatively, D is TRBD2 (5 bases). The CDR3 length is 15 residues. The V end was cut by 4 bases, the J end by 7 bases, with 18 bases between. Germline V gene lookup returns CDR1 MNHEY and CDR2 SVGAGI. The CDR3 bases are TGTGCCAGCAGTTTCGGAGGAGGACCGCCGAATACGCAGTATTTT. It is translated as CASSFGGGPPNTQYF.

The rearrangement uses TRBV7-9 and TRBJ2-7; 9 bases align to TRBD1. J gave up 4 bases and V 5 bases, and 18 bases lay outside the gene matches. The CDR3 runs 18 residues. CDR1 and CDR2 from the germline V gene are SEHNR and FQNEAQ (reference sequence). The CDR3, as DNA: TGTGCCAGCAGCCACATAGGAAGGCCGGGACAGGGTATGTACGAGCAGTACTTC. Translated, it gives CASSHIGRPGQGMYEQYF. The variable domain in full, with the rest retrieved from reference TRBV7-9 and TRBJ2-7, is DTGVSQNPRHKITKRGQNVTFRCDPISEHNRLYWYRQTLGQGPEFLTYFQNEAQLEKSRLLSDRFSAERPKGSFSTLEIQRTEQGDSAMYLCASSHIGRPGQGMYEQYFGPGTRLTVT.

The DNA for the CDR3 is TGTGCCACCAGCAGAGATTGGGACTCAAAGACCCATGGCTACACCTTC. Its protein product is CATSRDWDSKTHGYTF. This chain connects TRBV15 to TRBJ1-2; TRBD1 might be the D (5 bases). Germline V gene sequence: CDR1 LNHNV, CDR2 YYDKDF (reference sequence). V lost 0 bases and J 6 bases, leaving 17 bases between the germline ends. The CDR3 is 16 residues long.

The chain has TRBV9 and TRBJ1-1; 7 bases match TRBD1. The germline gives CDR1 SGDLS, CDR2 YYNGEE. The CDR3 sequence is 15 residues long. Trimming at V came to 6 bases and at J to 4 bases, leaving 12 bases not matched to a gene. CDR3 sequence reads: CASTSTGVSGTEAFF. The CDR3 DNA is TGTGCCAGCACCAGTACAGGGGTATCCGGCACTGAAGCTTTCTTT.

The rearrangement uses TRBV27 and TRBJ2-3, with D possibly TRBD2 on 6 matching bases. The CDR3 is 15 residues long. Germline CDR1 is MNHEY and CDR2 is SMNVEV (reference sequence). V dropped 3 bases and J dropped 3 bases, with 13 bases sitting between them. DNA for the CDR3: TGTGCCAGCAGTTTTGGGACGGGGAGGACAGATACGCAGTATTTT. This encodes CASSFGTGRTDTQYF.